The 20 T cell receptor beta chains below all came from one sample that was sequenced in a study of cytomegalovirus exposure and HLA in healthy donors. PCR employed 60 Vbeta and 13 Jbeta primers. Data came from immunoSEQ multiplex PCR; TCRdb stores just in-frame clones and leaves some out. The sample has some 85,000 clones, about four fifths seen once. The sequencing sample was made of PBMCs. The receptors were sampled from a woman aged 45 to 65 in good health and CMV-seronegative.

The V and J genes are TRBV5-5 and TRBJ2-7; 9 bases fit TRBD2. V was clipped by 4 bases and J by 1 base; unmatched bases: 6. This CDR3 comprises 15 residues. CDR1 and CDR2 (germline): SGHKS, YYEKEE (reference sequence). CDR3 nucleotide sequence: TGTGCCAGCAGCCCACGGACTAGCGCTTCCTACGAGCAGTACTTC. As protein: CASSPRTSASYEQYF. The variable domain in full, with the rest retrieved from reference TRBV5-5 and TRBJ2-7, is DAGVTQSPTHLIKTRGQQVTLRCSPISGHKSVSWYQQVLGQGPQFIFQYYEKEERGRGNFPDRFSARQFPNYSSELNVNALLLGDSALYLCASSPRTSASYEQYFGPGTRLTVT.

This rearrangement joins TRBV19 to TRBJ1-5; D remains ambiguous. V lost 3 bases, J lost 0 bases, and 9 bases lay in between. The germline gives CDR1 LNHDA, CDR2 SQIVND (reference sequence). This CDR3 contains 15 residues. The CDR3 DNA sequence: TGTGCCAGTAGTATCACAGCGGCTAGCAATCAGCCCCAGCATTTT. Its protein is CASSITAASNQPQHF. The full variable domain, its missing parts supplied by reference TRBV19 and TRBJ1-5, is DGGITQSPKYLFRKEGQNVTLSCEQNLNHDAMYWYRQDPGQGLRLIYYSQIVNDFQKGDIAEGYSVSREKKESFPLTVTSAQKNPTAFYLCASSITAASNQPQHFGDGTRLSIL.

The chain has TRBV10-3 and TRBJ1-1; D is perhaps TRBD1 (5 bases). In germline, CDR1 is ENHRY, CDR2 SYGVKD. The V and J ends lost 7 bases and 1 base respectively, with 10 bases between them. The length of the CDR3 is 13 residues. In nucleotides, the CDR3 is TGTGCCATCACCTCCGGACAGAACACTGAAGCTTTCTTT. Translation gives CAITSGQNTEAFF.

The chain couples TRBV10-2 to TRBJ2-5; D is perhaps TRBD2 (5 bases). The CDR3 is made up of 19 amino acids. V was cut by 2 bases and J by 9 bases, with 31 bases left in between. Germline CDR1 and CDR2: WSHSY and SAAADI. Here the CDR3 reads CASSETNRAPGSRKLAQYF. The CDR3, as DNA: TGCGCCAGCAGTGAGACCAACCGGGCCCCGGGATCCCGTAAGTTGGCCCAGTACTTC.

The chain recombines TRBV7-6 with TRBJ2-1; TRBD1 matches 10 bases. CDR1 and CDR2 from the germline V gene are SGHVS and FNYEAQ. The CDR3 sequence is 13 residues long. V lost 5 bases to trimming and J lost 10 bases; unmatched junction nucleotides: 5. CDR3 nucleotide sequence: TGTGCCAGCAGCATGGGACAGGGGAGCGAGCAGTTCTTC. This encodes CASSMGQGSEQFF.

This chain joins TRBV6-5 and TRBJ1-2, with a tentative D call TRBD1 (5 bases). The ends were cut back, 0 bases at V and 5 bases at J, with 16 bases in the middle. The germline V gene encodes CDR1 MNHEY and CDR2 SVGAGI. The CDR3 totals 16 residues. The CDR3 nucleotides read TGTGCCAGCAGTTACTCCCCGCAGGGATCACTTTATGGCTACACCTTC. Translation gives CASSYSPQGSLYGYTF.

The rearrangement uses TRBV2 and TRBJ1-1; 7 positions agree with TRBD1. V lost 7 bases, J lost 1 base, and 3 bases stayed unmatched. The CDR3 has 13 amino acids. Germline V lookup: CDR1 SNHLY, CDR2 FYNNEI. In DNA form, the CDR3 reads TGTGCCAGCAATCGGGACAGGAACACTGAAGCTTTCTTT. Its translation is CASNRDRNTEAFF.

The V and J genes are TRBV20-1 and TRBJ2-7; 7 positions match TRBD1. Germline CDR1 is DFQATT and CDR2 is SNEGSKA (reference sequence). This CDR3 region has 11 residues. Losses at the gene ends were 6 bases for V and 3 bases for J; bases not matched to a gene: 2. For the CDR3, the DNA is TGCAGTGCGGGGGACAGCTACGAGCAGTACGTC. Its protein product is CSAGDSYEQYV.

The chain employs TRBV28 and TRBJ2-1; possible D gene TRBD2, 5 bases. V dropped 5 bases and J dropped 1 base, with 6 bases sitting between them. CDR3 length equals 13 residues. Germline V gene data show CDR1 as MDHEN and CDR2 as SYDVKM. The CDR3 bases are TGTGCCAGCAGTGAGGGTTCCTACAATGAGCAGTTCTTC. Protein sequence: CASSEGSYNEQFF. Drawing the rest from reference TRBV28 and TRBJ2-1, the complete variable domain is DVKVTQSSRYLVKRTGEKVFLECVQDMDHENMFWYRQDPGLGLRLIYFSYDVKMKEKGDIPEGYSVSREKKERFSLILESASTNQTSMYLCASSEGSYNEQFFGPGTRLTVL.

The chain has TRBV7-9 and TRBJ2-3; TRBD2 matches at 9 bases. The V segment lost 5 bases and the J segment 5 bases; nucleotides outside the gene matches: 11. The length of the CDR3 is 16 residues. In germline, CDR1 is SEHNR, CDR2 FQNEAQ (reference sequence). The CDR3 here is CASSAPERGAIDTQYF. The CDR3 coding sequence is TGTGCCAGCAGCGCCCCTGAGCGGGGGGCTATAGATACGCAGTATTTT. Using reference TRBV7-9 and TRBJ2-3 for the parts outside the CDR3, the full variable domain is DTGVSQNPRHKITKRGQNVTFRCDPISEHNRLYWYRQTLGQGPEFLTYFQNEAQLEKSRLLSDRFSAERPKGSFSTLEIQRTEQGDSAMYLCASSAPERGAIDTQYFGPGTRLTVL.

The chain links TRBV30 to TRBJ2-3; the D gene is possibly TRBD1 (6 bases). The germline V gene encodes CDR1 GTSNPN and CDR2 SVGIG (reference sequence). This CDR3 comprises 17 residues. V gave up 2 bases and J gave up 3 bases, with 21 bases separating them. This CDR3 is CAWSKGRQALGTDTQYF. In nucleotides, the CDR3 is TGTGCCTGGAGTAAAGGGAGACAGGCGCTGGGTACAGATACGCAGTATTTT.

In this sample, this clone turned up a few times. The chain uses TRBV7-6 and TRBJ2-1; D remains ambiguous. Germline-derived CDR1 and CDR2 are SGHVS and FNYEAQ. V lost 5 bases and J 0 bases, leaving 11 bases between the germline ends. CDR3 length: 15 residues. The DNA of the CDR3 is TGTGCCAGCAGCCTGCTCGCCGGCTCCTACAATGAGCAGTTCTTC. As protein: CASSLLAGSYNEQFF.

The genes are TRBV11-3 and TRBJ2-7, with 8 bases lining up with TRBD1. V was pared by 1 base and J by 5 bases, with 7 bases of the junction left unmatched. Germline CDR1 and CDR2: SGHNT and YENEEA. There are 15 residues in the CDR3. CDR3: CASSLAADRAHEQYF. The CDR3 DNA is TGTGCCAGCAGCTTAGCCGCGGACAGGGCCCACGAGCAGTACTTC. Supplemented by reference TRBV11-3 and TRBJ2-7, the full variable domain reads EAGVVQSPRYKIIEKKQPVAFWCNPISGHNTLYWYLQNLGQGPELLIRYENEEAVDDSQLPKDRFSAERLKGVDSTLKIQPAELGDSAVYLCASSLAADRAHEQYFGPGTRLTVT.

The chain has TRBV2 and TRBJ2-5; D uncertain. CDR3 length: 11 residues. The germline CDR1 and CDR2 sequences are SNHLY and FYNNEI. Trimming removed 4 bases from V and 4 bases from J, with 4 bases in between. CDR3 bases: TGTGCCAGCAGTGGAGGAGAGACCCAGTACTTC. It yields the protein CASSGGETQYF.

The chain has TRBV5-1 and TRBJ2-2; the D is unclear. Germline V lookup: CDR1 SGHRS, CDR2 YFSETQ. The V end lost 5 bases, the J end lost 0 bases, and 14 bases lay between the germline ends. The CDR3 length is 16 residues. The CDR3 DNA reads TGCGCCAGCAGTCGTTATAGTCAGGCGAACACCGGGGAGCTGTTTTTT. The encoded protein is CASSRYSQANTGELFF.

The genes are TRBV28 and TRBJ1-1, with 7 bases that match TRBD1. After removal of 2 bases from V and 0 bases from J, the junction contained 9 bases not matched to a gene. Germline V gives CDR1 MDHEN, CDR2 SYDVKM. The CDR3 length is 17 residues. The CDR3 bases are TGTGCCAGCAGTTTAAATCTGGACAGGCGGGTGAACACTGAAGCTTTCTTT. This sequence encodes CASSLNLDRRVNTEAFF.

This clone was counted once. The V call is TRBV2, the J call TRBJ1-6; D remains unclear. The V gene's germline CDR1 is SNHLY and CDR2 FYNNEI. The CDR3 length is 16 residues. V was shortened by 3 bases and J by 10 bases, with 19 bases between the two germline ends. The CDR3 spells CASSDDSIALNSPLHF. DNA of the CDR3: TGTGCCAGCAGTGATGATTCAATAGCATTAAACTCACCCCTCCACTTT.

The V and J genes are TRBV7-2 and TRBJ2-3; 9 positions match TRBD2. Germline V CDR1 and CDR2: SGHTA, FQGNSA. This CDR3 is built from 16 residues. The trim removed 2 bases at V and 5 bases at J, leaving 8 bases unmatched. CDR3 protein: CASSLRQRGVGDTQYF. The DNA of the CDR3 is TGTGCCAGCAGCTTAAGACAGCGGGGGGTGGGAGATACGCAGTATTTT.

In its sample, this clone was seen once. The rearrangement joins TRBV6-5 to TRBJ1-2, with 7 nucleotides matching TRBD1. The CDR3 sequence is 14 residues long. Germline-derived CDR1 and CDR2 are MNHEY and SVGAGI. V shed 5 bases and J 2 bases; nucleotides not matched to a gene: 5. CDR3 in amino acids: CASSQPGQNYGYTF. The CDR3 bases are TGTGCCAGCAGTCAACCGGGACAGAACTATGGCTACACCTTC.

This clone occurred once. The chain recombines TRBV29-1 with TRBJ1-1; 8 positions agree with TRBD1. This CDR3 comprises 14 residues. Germline loops: CDR1 SQVTM, CDR2 ANQGSEA. V was pared by 7 bases and J by 5 bases, with 12 bases of the junction left unmatched. This CDR3 is CSATTGAMGTEAFF. In nucleotides, the CDR3 is TGCAGCGCTACGACAGGGGCGATGGGAACTGAAGCTTTCTTT. Based on the CDR3 plus reference TRBV29-1 and TRBJ1-1, the full variable domain is SAVISQKPSRDICQRGTSLTIQCQVDSQVTMMFWYRQQPGQSLTLIATANQGSEATYESGFVIDKFPISRPNLTFSTLTVSNMSPEDSSIYLCSATTGAMGTEAFFGQGTRLTVV.